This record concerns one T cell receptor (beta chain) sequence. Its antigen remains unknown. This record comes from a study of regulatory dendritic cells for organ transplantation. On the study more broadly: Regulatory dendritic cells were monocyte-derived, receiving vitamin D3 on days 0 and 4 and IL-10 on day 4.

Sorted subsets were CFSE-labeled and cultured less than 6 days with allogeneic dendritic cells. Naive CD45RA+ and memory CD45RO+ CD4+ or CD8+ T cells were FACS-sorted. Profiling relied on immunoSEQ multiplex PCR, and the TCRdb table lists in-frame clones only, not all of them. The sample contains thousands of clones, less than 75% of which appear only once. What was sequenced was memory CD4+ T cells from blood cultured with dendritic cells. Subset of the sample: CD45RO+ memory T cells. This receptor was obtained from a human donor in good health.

The CDR3 loop is CASVHRDRGQETQYF. CDR3 coding DNA: TGTGCTAGTGTTCACCGGGACAGGGGGCAGGAGACCCAGTACTTC. The rearrangement joins TRBV12-5 to TRBJ2-5; 12 bases are a match to TRBD1. V lost 7 bases and J lost 5; bases outside the gene matches: 8. Germline assignment: CDR1 LGHNT and CDR2 FRNRAP. The CDR3 spans 15 residues.